The present T cell receptor (beta chain) was sequenced within a study of healthy donors' naive CD4 and CD8 T cells. Each TCR library used 500 ng of total RNA and a linear amplification protocol. Each CDR3 protein is one row after TCRdb ran MiXCR on the reads. The table includes some 190,000 distinct CDR3 sequences, under 85% detected once. With respect to this clonotype: Its antigen is unidentified.

CDR1 and CDR2 (germline): SQVTM, ANQGSEA. Trimming at V came to 7 bases and at J to 12 bases, leaving 17 bases not matched to a gene. The CDR3 covers 13 residues. Findings and caveats of the study: Positive CDR3 charge linked to CD4+ cells, negative to CD8+ cells.

The source is a pool of human donors in good health; the sample pools cells from several healthy donors. The V and J genes are TRBV29-1 and TRBJ1-1, with 7 nucleotides matching TRBD1. The sample comprised naive CD4+ and CD8+ T cells sorted from blood, pooled from several donors. CDR3 sequence: CSAASPDRVLTFF. The DNA of the CDR3 is TGCAGCGCCGCCTCACCCGACAGGGTGTTGACTTTCTTT. Variable domain in full (rest from reference TRBV29-1 and TRBJ1-1): SAVISQKPSRDICQRGTSLTIQCQVDSQVTMMFWYRQQPGQSLTLIATANQGSEATYESGFVIDKFPISRPNLTFSTLTVSNMSPEDSSIYLCSAASPDRVLTFFGQGTRLTVV.